This T cell receptor (beta chain) was recovered during a study of blood T cell repertoires in COVID-19. Across the whole study: Whether acute or convalescent, the COVID-19 samples came from the United States, Italy and Spain. Sample material is recorded as cDNA or gDNA derived from T cells, B-cell-depleted T cells, or PBMCs.

This clone was observed a single time. In the authors' workflow: Estimation of nucleated cell counts relied on the amplification of reference gene primers. Sequenced by immunoSEQ multiplex PCR; TCRdb stores in-frame clones only, minus some. V and J calls and clone size are given by that table; D and trimming were obtained from the DNA. Of under 150,000 clones in the sample, more than 75% were seen once. The CDR3 has 12 amino acids. Trimming took off 3 bases at V and 5 bases at J, with 7 bases between the two ends. Germline V lookup: CDR1 DFQATT, CDR2 SNEGSKA (reference sequence). The clonotype comes from a woman aged 50 to 60 with acute or convalescent COVID-19. Material: peripheral blood. V is TRBV20-1 and J is TRBJ2-2, with D unclear. CDR3: CSASGPTGELFF. CDR3 DNA sequence: TGCAGTGCTAGTGGTCCTACCGGGGAGCTGTTTTTT.